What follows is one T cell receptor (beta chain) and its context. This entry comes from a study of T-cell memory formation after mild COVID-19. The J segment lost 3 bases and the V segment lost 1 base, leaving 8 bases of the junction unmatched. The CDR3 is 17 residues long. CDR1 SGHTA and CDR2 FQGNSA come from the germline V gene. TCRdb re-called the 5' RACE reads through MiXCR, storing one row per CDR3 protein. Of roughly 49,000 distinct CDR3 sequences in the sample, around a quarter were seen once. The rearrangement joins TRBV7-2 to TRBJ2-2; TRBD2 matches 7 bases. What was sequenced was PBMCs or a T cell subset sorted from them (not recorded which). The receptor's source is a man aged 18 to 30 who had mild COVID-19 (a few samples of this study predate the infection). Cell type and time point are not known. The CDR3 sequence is CASSLDLAGVYTGELFF. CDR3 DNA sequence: TGTGCCAGCAGCTTAGACCTTGCGGGGGTGTACACCGGGGAGCTGTTTTTT.